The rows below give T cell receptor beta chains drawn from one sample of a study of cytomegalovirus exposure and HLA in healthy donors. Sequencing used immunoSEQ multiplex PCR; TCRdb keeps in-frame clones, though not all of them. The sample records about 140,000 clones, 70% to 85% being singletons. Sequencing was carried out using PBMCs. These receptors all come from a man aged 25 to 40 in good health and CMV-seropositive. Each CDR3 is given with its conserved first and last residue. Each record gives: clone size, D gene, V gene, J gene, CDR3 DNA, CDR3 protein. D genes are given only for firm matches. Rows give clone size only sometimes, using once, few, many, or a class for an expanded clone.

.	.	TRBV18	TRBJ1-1	TGTGCCAGCTCCCCAGGCAGGGCCCAAAACACTGAAGCTTTCTTT	CASSPGRAQNTEAFF
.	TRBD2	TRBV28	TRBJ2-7	TGTGCCAGCAGTTTTCAAAGATCCGGGACTAGAGACCGGCGTTCCTACGAGCAGTACTTC	CASSFQRSGTRDRRSYEQYF
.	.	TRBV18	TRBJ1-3	TGTGCCAGCTCACCGGGACAATCCTCTGGAAACACCATATATTTT	CASSPGQSSGNTIYF
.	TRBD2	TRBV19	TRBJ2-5	TGTGCCAGTACCCCTAGGACTAGCGGGACCTTAAAAGAGACCCAGTACTTC	CASTPRTSGTLKETQYF
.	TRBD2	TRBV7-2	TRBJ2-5	TGTGCCATCAGACGATTAGCGGGAGGTCCCCCCGAGACCCAGTACTTC	CAIRRLAGGPPETQYF
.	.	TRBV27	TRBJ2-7	TGTGCCAGCAGGTTTCAGGGAAAAGGGCAGTACTTC	CASRFQGKGQYF
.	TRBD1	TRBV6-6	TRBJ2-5	TGTGCCAGCAGTTACTCCCCGGGACAGGGTCCAGAGACCCAGTACTTC	CASSYSPGQGPETQYF
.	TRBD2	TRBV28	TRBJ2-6	TGTGCCAGCAGTTCGGGAGGGGTTAATATCGGGGGGGCCAACGTCCTGACTTTC	CASSSGGVNIGGANVLTF
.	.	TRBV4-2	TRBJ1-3	TGTGCCAGCAGCCCGATCAGGGGCTCTGGAAACACCATATATTTT	CASSPIRGSGNTIYF
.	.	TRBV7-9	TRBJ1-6	TGTTCCAGCAGCTTACTAGATGGACCCCTCCACTTT	CSSSLLDGPLHF
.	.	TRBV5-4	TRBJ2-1	TGTGCCAGCAGCCGACCCGGGAGCTACAATGAGCAGTTCTTC	CASSRPGSYNEQFF
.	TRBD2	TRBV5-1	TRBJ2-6	TGCGCCAGCAGCCTCGGGGGGGCTGGGGCCAACGTCCTGACTTTC	CASSLGGAGANVLTF
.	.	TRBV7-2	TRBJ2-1	TGTGCCAGCAGCTCCTTAGGGGTGGATTACAATGAGCAGTTCTTC	CASSSLGVDYNEQFF
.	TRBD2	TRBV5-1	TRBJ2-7	TGCGCCAGCGGGGGGGACTATCGCGGCGAGCAGTACTTC	CASGGDYRGEQYF
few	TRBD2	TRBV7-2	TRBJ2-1	TGTGCCAGCAGCCGCAACGGTCTGGCGGGGGTCAATGAGCAGTTCTTC	CASSRNGLAGVNEQFF
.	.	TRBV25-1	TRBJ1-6	TGTGCCTCAACTTCAGGGGCCACTCCTCACCTCCACTTT	CASTSGATPHLHF
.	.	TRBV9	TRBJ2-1	TGTGCCAGCAGCGTCCCGAGTGTCCCCAATGAGCAGTTCTTC	CASSVPSVPNEQFF
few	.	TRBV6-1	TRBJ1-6	TGTGCCAGCAGGGAAACACGGACAGTTAATTCACCCCTCCACTTT	CASRETRTVNSPLHF
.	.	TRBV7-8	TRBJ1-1	TGTGCCAGCAGCTCAAAGATAGACAGCCCGAACACTGAAGCTTTCTTT	CASSSKIDSPNTEAFF
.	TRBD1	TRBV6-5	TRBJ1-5	TGTGCCAGCAGTCTCGGGACAGCCAATCAGCCCCAGCATTTT	CASSLGTANQPQHF
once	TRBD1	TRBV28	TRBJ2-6	TGTGCCAGCAGTTTCCCTAGGACAGGAGGAACCTCTGGGGCCAACGTCCTGACTTTC	CASSFPRTGGTSGANVLTF
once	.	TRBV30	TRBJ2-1	TGTGCCTGGAGTGTCGGGCAGGGGAGCTACAATGAGCAGTTCTTC	CAWSVGQGSYNEQFF
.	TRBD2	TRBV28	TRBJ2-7	TGTGCCAGCCCCCCCCGGACTAGCGGGGACTACGAGCAGTACTTC	CASPPRTSGDYEQYF
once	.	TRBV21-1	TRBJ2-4	TGTGCCAGCAGCAAAGACCAGCGGGAGAGTCGGCTAGCCAAAAACATTCAGTACTTC	CASSKDQRESRLAKNIQYF
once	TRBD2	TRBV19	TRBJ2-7	TGTGCCAGTACCAGCGGGGCATCGTCGTACCAGTACTTC	CASTSGASSYQYF
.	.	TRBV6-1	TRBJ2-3	TGTGCCAGCAGACTTAATTTGGGCCCAGATACGCAGTATTTT	CASRLNLGPDTQYF
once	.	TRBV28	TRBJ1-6	TGTGCCAGCAGTTTGCCACAGGTCAGCTCCTATAATTCACCCCTCCACTTT	CASSLPQVSSYNSPLHF
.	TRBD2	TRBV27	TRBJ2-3	TGTGCCAGCAGTCTTACCCGGACTAGCGGGAGACCCGGCGATACGCAGTATTTT	CASSLTRTSGRPGDTQYF
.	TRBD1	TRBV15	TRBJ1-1	TGTGCCACCACCAAGGACAGGGGAGAGACAGGGGGAATGAACACTGAAGCTTTCTTT	CATTKDRGETGGMNTEAFF
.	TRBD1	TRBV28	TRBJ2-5	TGTGCCAGCAGTTCATCCGGGACAGCACAAGAGACCCAGTACTTC	CASSSSGTAQETQYF
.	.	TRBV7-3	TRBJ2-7	TGTGCCAGCAGCTTAAGGGGAGAGGGCGAGCAGTACTTC	CASSLRGEGEQYF
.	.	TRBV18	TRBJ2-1	TGTGCCAGCTCACCGGGCAGCAACAATGAGCAGTTCTTC	CASSPGSNNEQFF
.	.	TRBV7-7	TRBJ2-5	TGTGCTAGCAGCTTCTCCGGGGAACAAGAGACCCAGTACTTC	CASSFSGEQETQYF
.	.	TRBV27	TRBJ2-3	TGTGCCAGCACCCGAGCTAGCACAGATACGCAGTATTTT	CASTRASTDTQYF
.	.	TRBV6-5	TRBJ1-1	TGTGCCAGCATTAAGGGACGAAGGGGGACTGAAGCTTTCTTT	CASIKGRRGTEAFF
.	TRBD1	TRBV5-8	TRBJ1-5	TGTGCCAGCAGCCTAGGGACAGGGGTGGATCAGCCCCAGCATTTT	CASSLGTGVDQPQHF
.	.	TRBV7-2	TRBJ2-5	TGTGCCAGCAGCACACCCCGGGCCGGGGAGGCCCAGTACTTC	CASSTPRAGEAQYF
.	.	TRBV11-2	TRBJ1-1	TGTGCCAGCAGTAGACAGTTAATGAACACTGAAGCTTTCTTT	CASSRQLMNTEAFF
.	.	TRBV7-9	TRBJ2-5	TGTGCCAGCAGCCCCCCCGGGGGTTTTGCTCAAGAGACCCAGTACTTC	CASSPPGGFAQETQYF
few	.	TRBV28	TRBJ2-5	TGTGCCAGCAGTTCTCTGATGGCAGGATTGAAAGAGACCCAGTACTTC	CASSSLMAGLKETQYF
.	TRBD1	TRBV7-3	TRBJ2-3	TGTGCCAGCAGCTTATTGGGGTACAGGGGAGCAGATACGCAGTATTTT	CASSLLGYRGADTQYF
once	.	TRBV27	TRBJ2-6	TGTGCCAGCAGCCGAGACTCTGGGGCCAACGTCCTGACTTTC	CASSRDSGANVLTF
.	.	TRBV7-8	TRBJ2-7	TGTGCCAGCAGCTTAGTCGCAGGGGCAACCTACGAGCAGTACTTC	CASSLVAGATYEQYF
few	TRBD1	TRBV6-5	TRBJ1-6	TGTGCCAGCAGTGCGGACAGGGGAAATTCACCCCTCCACTTT	CASSADRGNSPLHF
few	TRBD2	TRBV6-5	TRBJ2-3	TGTGCCAGCACCCGGCAGATGGGGGGGACAGATACGCAGTATTTT	CASTRQMGGTDTQYF
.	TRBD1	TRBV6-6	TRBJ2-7	TGTGCCAGCAGGTGGGACAGATCCTACGAGCAGTACTTC	CASRWDRSYEQYF
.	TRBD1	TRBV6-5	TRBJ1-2	TGTGCCAGCAGTTACTCGGACAGGGTGCGTATGGGCTACACCTTC	CASSYSDRVRMGYTF